This T cell receptor (beta chain) was recorded in a study of T cells in Graves' hyperthyroidism and ophthalmopathy. Study-level results: Appearing also in blood were most of the thyroid clonotypes expanded above 0.001. Ophthalmopathy, as predicted by the model, came a median roughly 6.5 months after the prediction.

Lactation, pregnancy, other autoimmune disease or uncontrolled infection led to exclusion of patients. Researchers took RNA transcripts and amplified the TCR beta CDR3 regions from them. Researchers ran a first-round RT-PCR on the TCR CDR3 using the HTBI primer set. TCRdb passed the multiplex PCR reads through MiXCR, listing each CDR3 protein once. The table includes more than 550,000 distinct CDR3 sequences, around 19% detected once. This clonotype appeared many times. What it binds is not known. J lost 6 bases, V lost 5 bases, and 4 bases had no gene match. This CDR3 region has 15 residues. Input material: blood. The rearrangement joins TRBV12-3 or TRBV12-4 to TRBJ2-2; 12 bases fit TRBD2. This clonotype originated in a woman between 45 and 60 years old with Graves' hyperthyroidism that later progressed to Graves' ophthalmopathy. DNA of the CDR3: TGTGCCAGCAGTGCTAGCGGGGGGGCCCCCGGGGAGCTGTTTTTT. It specifies CASSASGGAPGELFF.